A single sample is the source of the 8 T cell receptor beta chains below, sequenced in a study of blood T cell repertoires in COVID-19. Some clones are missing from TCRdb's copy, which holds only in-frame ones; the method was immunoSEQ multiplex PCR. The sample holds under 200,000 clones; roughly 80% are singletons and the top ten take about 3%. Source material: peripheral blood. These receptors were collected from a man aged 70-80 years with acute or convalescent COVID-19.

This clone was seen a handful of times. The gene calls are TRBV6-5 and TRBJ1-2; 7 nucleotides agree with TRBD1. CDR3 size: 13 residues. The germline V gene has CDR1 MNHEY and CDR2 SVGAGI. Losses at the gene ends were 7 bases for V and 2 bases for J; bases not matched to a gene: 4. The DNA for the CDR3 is TGTGCCAGCATGTTGGACAGGAACTATGGCTACACCTTC. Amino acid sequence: CASMLDRNYGYTF.

The CDR3, as DNA: TGTGCCAGTAGTAATACAGGGGCGACTGGAAACACCATATATTTT. Encoded protein: CASSNTGATGNTIYF. The V and J genes are TRBV19 and TRBJ1-3, with 7 positions matching TRBD1. The CDR3 contains 15 residues. Trimming at V came to 4 bases and at J to 2 bases, leaving 5 bases not matched to a gene. Per germline, CDR1 LNHDA and CDR2 SQIVND (reference sequence).

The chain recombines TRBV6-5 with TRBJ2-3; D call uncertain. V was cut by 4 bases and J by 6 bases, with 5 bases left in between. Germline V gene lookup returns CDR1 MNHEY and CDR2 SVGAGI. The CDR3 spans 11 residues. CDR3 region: CASSLSDTQYF. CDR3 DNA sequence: TGTGCCAGCAGTTTATCCGATACGCAGTATTTT.

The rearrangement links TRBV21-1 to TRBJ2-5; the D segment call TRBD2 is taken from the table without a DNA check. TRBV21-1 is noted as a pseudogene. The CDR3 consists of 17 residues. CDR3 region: CASSKEFLAGKQETQYF. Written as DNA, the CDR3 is TGTGCCAGCAGCAAAGAATTCCTAGCGGGGAAGCAAGAGACCCAGTACTTC.

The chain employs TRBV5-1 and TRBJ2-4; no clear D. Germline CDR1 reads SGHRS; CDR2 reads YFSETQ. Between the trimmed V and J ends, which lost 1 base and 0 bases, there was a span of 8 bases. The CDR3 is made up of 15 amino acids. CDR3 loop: CASSLSAIAKNIQYF. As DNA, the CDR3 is TGCGCCAGCAGCTTGAGCGCCATAGCCAAAAACATTCAGTACTTC.

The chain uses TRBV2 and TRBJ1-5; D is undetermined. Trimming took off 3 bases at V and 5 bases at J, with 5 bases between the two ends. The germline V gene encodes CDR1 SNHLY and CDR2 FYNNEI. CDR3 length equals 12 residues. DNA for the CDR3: TGTGCCAGCAGTGATCCGGATCAGCCCCAGCATTTT. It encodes CASSDPDQPQHF.

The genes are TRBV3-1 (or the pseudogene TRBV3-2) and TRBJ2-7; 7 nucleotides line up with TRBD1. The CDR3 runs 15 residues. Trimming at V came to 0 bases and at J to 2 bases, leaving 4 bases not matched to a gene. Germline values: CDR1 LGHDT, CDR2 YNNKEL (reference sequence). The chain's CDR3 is CASSQDSGQAYEQYF. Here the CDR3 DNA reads TGTGCCAGCAGCCAAGATTCTGGACAGGCCTACGAGCAGTACTTC.

CDR3: CASSELSGGVSNEQFF. The CDR3 bases are TGTGCCAGCAGTGAACTCTCCGGAGGTGTTTCAAATGAGCAGTTCTTC. The chain links TRBV25-1 to TRBJ2-1, with D possibly matching TRBD2 (5 bases). The CDR3 extends over 16 amino acids. Germline V gives CDR1 MGHDK, CDR2 SYGVNS. V lost 2 bases and J 7 bases, leaving 18 bases between the germline ends.